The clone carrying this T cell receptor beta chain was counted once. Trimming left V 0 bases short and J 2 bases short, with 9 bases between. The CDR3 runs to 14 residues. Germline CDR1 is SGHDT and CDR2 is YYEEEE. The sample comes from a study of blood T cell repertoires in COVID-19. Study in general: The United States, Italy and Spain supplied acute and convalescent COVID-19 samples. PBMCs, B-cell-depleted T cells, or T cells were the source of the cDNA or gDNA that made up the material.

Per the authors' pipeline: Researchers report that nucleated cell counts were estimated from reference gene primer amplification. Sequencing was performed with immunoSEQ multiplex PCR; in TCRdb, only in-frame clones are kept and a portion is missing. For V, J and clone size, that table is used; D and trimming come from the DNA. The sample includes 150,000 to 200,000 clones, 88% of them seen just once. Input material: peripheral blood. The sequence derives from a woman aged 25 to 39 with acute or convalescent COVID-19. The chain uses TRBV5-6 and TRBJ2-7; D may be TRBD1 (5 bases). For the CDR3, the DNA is TGTGCCAGCAGCTTGGGGGGCCCAACCTACGAGCAGTACTTC. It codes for CASSLGGPTYEQYF. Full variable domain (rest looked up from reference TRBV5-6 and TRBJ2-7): DAGVTQSPTHLIKTRGQQVTLRCSPKSGHDTVSWYQQALGQGPQFIFQYYEEEERQRGNFPDRFSGHQFPNYSSELNVNALLLGDSALYLCASSLGGPTYEQYFGPGTRLTVT.